A single sample is the source of the 9 T cell receptor beta chains below, sequenced in a study of cytomegalovirus exposure and HLA in healthy donors. PCR was performed using 60 Vbeta and 13 Jbeta primers. The repertoire was sequenced with immunoSEQ multiplex PCR; TCRdb's copy has only in-frame clones and lacks some. This table has 95,000 to 150,000 clones, around four fifths appearing once. Sequenced: PBMCs. Receptor source: a man between 60 and 70 years old in good health and CMV-seropositive.

The V call is TRBV29-1, the J call TRBJ1-2; 8 positions match TRBD1. The ends lost 8 bases at V and 3 bases at J; junction bases unmatched: 14. The CDR3 length is 15 residues. Looked up from germline, CDR1 is SQVTM and CDR2 is ANQGSEA. CDR3 in DNA: TGCAGCTCGGGACAGGACCCGCGCTTCGACTATGGCTACACCTTC. It encodes CSSGQDPRFDYGYTF. Using reference TRBV29-1 and TRBJ1-2 for the parts outside the CDR3, the full variable domain is SAVISQKPSRDICQRGTSLTIQCQVDSQVTMMFWYRQQPGQSLTLIATANQGSEATYESGFVIDKFPISRPNLTFSTLTVSNMSPEDSSIYLCSSGQDPRFDYGYTFGSGTRLTVV.

This sequence joins TRBV2 and TRBJ1-2, with D hard to call. The germline gives CDR1 SNHLY, CDR2 FYNNEI. This CDR3 is built from 14 residues. V gave up 4 bases and J gave up 5 bases, with 14 bases separating them. The CDR3 nucleotides are TGTGCCAGCAGTGGGGCAGGACTCAGTTATGGCTACACCTTC. Its protein is CASSGAGLSYGYTF.

This clone appeared a few times. Here the CDR3 reads CATSPRTSAYNEQFF. CDR3 DNA: TGTGCCACCAGCCCCCGGACTAGTGCCTACAATGAGCAGTTCTTC. This sequence joins TRBV15 and TRBJ2-1; 7 bases are shared with TRBD2. From germline, CDR1 is LNHNV and CDR2 YYDKDF (reference sequence). J gave up 2 bases and V 5 bases, and 6 bases lay outside the gene matches. The CDR3 runs to 15 residues.

The chain carries TRBV5-1 and TRBJ1-4; a weak D match, TRBD1 (6 bases). With 4 bases removed from V and 7 bases from J, the gap between germline ends came to 14 bases. This CDR3 is 14 amino acids long. The germline gives CDR1 SGHRS, CDR2 YFSETQ. CDR3 coding DNA: TGCGCCAGCAGCCGGGACACCCAAACTGAAAAACTGTTTTTT. The encoded protein is CASSRDTQTEKLFF.

This rearrangement joins TRBV7-9 to TRBJ1-3, with 8 bases lining up with TRBD1. V gave up 4 bases and J gave up 4 bases; unmatched junction bases: 9. Per germline, CDR1 SEHNR and CDR2 FQNEAQ (reference sequence). The CDR3 totals 16 residues. DNA for the CDR3: TGTGCCAGCAGCTCCCCGACAGGGGCGAGAGGAAACACCATATATTTT. Its protein product is CASSSPTGARGNTIYF.

The gene calls are TRBV28 and TRBJ2-7; 13 nucleotides line up with TRBD2. The ends lost 5 bases at V and 9 bases at J; junction bases unmatched: 4. The V gene's germline CDR1 is MDHEN and CDR2 SYDVKM. CDR3 length equals 13 residues. The CDR3 spells CASSTSGRAGQYF. CDR3 in DNA: TGTGCCAGCAGTACTAGCGGGAGGGCCGGGCAGTACTTC.

Note on this clone: Additional DNA sequences in this sample encode the identical CDR3. The rearrangement links TRBV5-1 to TRBJ1-2; the D gene is possibly TRBD1 (6 bases). CDR3 size: 13 residues. The germline gives CDR1 SGHRS, CDR2 YFSETQ. With 0 bases removed from V and 8 bases from J, the gap between germline ends came to 11 bases. CDR3 DNA sequence: TGCGCCAGCAGCTTGGCCCAGGGGAACGGCTACACCTTC. Translation gives CASSLAQGNGYTF.

The rearrangement uses TRBV19 and TRBJ2-5; a weak D match, TRBD2 (7 bases). CDR1 and CDR2 from the germline V gene are LNHDA and SQIVND (reference sequence). Between the trimmed V and J ends, which lost 6 bases and 1 base, there was a span of 12 bases. This CDR3 is built from 14 residues. This CDR3 is CASRWGGGQETQYF. In DNA form, the CDR3 reads TGTGCCAGTAGGTGGGGGGGCGGCCAAGAGACCCAGTACTTC.

J is TRBJ2-2 and V is TRBV2; a weak D match, TRBD1 (6 bases). V lost 5 bases and J lost 3, with 13 bases in between. The CDR3 covers 15 residues. Germline CDR1 and CDR2: SNHLY and FYNNEI. This chain's CDR3 is CASSLTGGDTGELFF. The CDR3 bases are TGTGCCAGCAGTTTGACAGGTGGCGACACCGGGGAGCTGTTTTTT.